A single sample gave rise to the 19 T cell receptor beta chains below, sequenced in a study of CD8 T cells in Susac syndrome. Random hexamers were used to reverse transcribe an amount of roughly 0.45 to 1 ug RNA. TCRdb itself ran the immunoSEQ multiplex PCR reads through MiXCR, one entry per CDR3 protein. The repertoire holds roughly 200,000 distinct CDR3 sequences, with around 93% as singletons. The source material was CD4+ T cells from PBMCs. Receptors originate from a human donor with multiple sclerosis.

The J gene is TRBJ2-2, the V gene TRBV4-2; no firm D call. V lost 1 base, J lost 6 bases, and 12 bases lay in between. Germline CDR1 reads LGHNA; CDR2 reads YNFKEQ. The CDR3 runs 15 residues. The CDR3 region is CASSQGSGFAGELFF. For the CDR3, the DNA is TGTGCCAGCAGCCAAGGATCTGGATTCGCCGGGGAGCTGTTTTTT.

J is TRBJ2-3 and V is TRBV18, with TRBD2 as a possible D gene (5 bases). The length of the CDR3 is 17 residues. In germline, CDR1 is KGHSH, CDR2 LQKENI. V lost 4 bases to trimming and J lost 4 bases, with 21 bases between them. The DNA of the CDR3 is TGTGCCAGCTCACTGGGAACTCGGGGTCAAAGGTCAGATACGCAGTATTTT. The encoded protein is CASSLGTRGQRSDTQYF.

The chain carries TRBV24-1 and TRBJ1-2; no reliable D call. Germline V gives CDR1 KGHDR, CDR2 SFDVKD. This CDR3 is 14 amino acids long. V gave up 3 bases and J gave up 8 bases, with 15 bases separating them. The DNA of the CDR3 is TGTGCCACCAGTGATAGGACTCGTGGTAGGGGCTACACCTTC. It yields the protein CATSDRTRGRGYTF.

V gene TRBV7-9 combines with J gene TRBJ2-4; a possible D gene is TRBD2 (5 bases). CDR3 size: 15 residues. Germline CDR1 reads SEHNR; CDR2 reads FQNEAQ (reference sequence). Trimming stripped 5 bases from V and 2 bases from J, with 13 bases between. The CDR3 protein is CASSLTGVSKNIQYF. The CDR3 nucleotides are TGTGCCAGCAGCCTAACCGGGGTGTCCAAAAACATTCAGTACTTC.

The V call is TRBV15, the J call TRBJ1-5; D ambiguous. The CDR3 consists of 15 residues. Trimming stripped 0 bases from V and 5 bases from J, with 11 bases between. Germline values: CDR1 LNHNV, CDR2 YYDKDF (reference sequence). In DNA form, the CDR3 reads TGTGCCACCAGCAGAGATCTTGGGCAGGATCAGCCCCAGCATTTT. Amino acid sequence: CATSRDLGQDQPQHF.

The chain joins TRBV15 to TRBJ1-2; maybe TRBD1 (5 bases). The CDR3 has 13 residues. Germline CDR1 is LNHNV and CDR2 is YYDKDF (reference sequence). V lost 0 bases to trimming and J lost 11 bases, with 13 bases between them. The CDR3 DNA follows: TGTGCCACCAGCAGAGATCACGGGGGGTTGTACACCTTC. It translates to CATSRDHGGLYTF. The full variable domain, completed using reference TRBV15 and TRBJ1-2, is DAMVIQNPRYQVTQFGKPVTLSCSQTLNHNVMYWYQQKSSQAPKLLFHYYDKDFNNEADTPDNFQSRRPNTSFCFLDIRSPGLGDTAMYLCATSRDHGGLYTFGSGTRLTVV.

This sequence joins TRBV20-1 and TRBJ1-2, with a weak D call TRBD1 (5 bases). The CDR3 totals 16 residues. Germline loops: CDR1 DFQATT, CDR2 SNEGSKA (reference sequence). Deletions cut 3 bases from V and 1 base from J, with 18 bases between. CDR3 nucleotides: TGCAGTGCTAGGACACGGACGGGGCGCGGTAACTATGGCTACACCTTC. Its protein is CSARTRTGRGNYGYTF.

The DNA of the CDR3 is TGTGCCAGCAGCCAAGATCTGACTAGGGAGCTGTTTTTT. Amino acid sequence: CASSQDLTRELFF. V and J are TRBV4-2 and TRBJ2-2, with D possibly matching TRBD2 (5 bases). The V gene lost 0 bases and the J gene lost 9 bases, with 8 bases spanning the gap. The germline CDR1 and CDR2 sequences are LGHNA and YNFKEQ. This CDR3 comprises 13 residues.

V usage is TRBV5-8 and J usage is TRBJ2-7; either TRBD1 or TRBD2 may fit D (5 bases each). V was clipped by 5 bases and J by 3 bases, with 12 bases between them. This CDR3 is built from 13 residues. Germline CDR1 reads SGHTS; CDR2 reads YDEGEE. The CDR3 DNA is TGTGCCAGCAGACCGAGGGGAATCTACGAGCAGTACGTC. Translation gives CASRPRGIYEQYV.

This chain uses TRBV6-5 with TRBJ2-2; 8 bases fit TRBD2. This CDR3 has 15 amino acids. Germline V gives CDR1 MNHEY, CDR2 SVGAGI. V lost 7 bases to trimming and J lost 1 base; unmatched junction nucleotides: 5. In DNA form, the CDR3 reads TGTGCCAGCACCGGGCTAGCGGGGAACACCGGGGAGCTGTTTTTT. It specifies CASTGLAGNTGELFF.

V usage is TRBV5-1 and J usage is TRBJ2-1; 12 bases fit TRBD2. V shed 1 base, J shed 7 bases, and the junction held 3 bases outside the gene matches. Germline V gene sequence: CDR1 SGHRS, CDR2 YFSETQ. This CDR3 is 15 amino acids long. CDR3 residues: CASSLQTSGGNEQFF. The CDR3 coding sequence is TGCGCCAGCAGCTTGCAGACTAGCGGGGGTAATGAGCAGTTCTTC.

The rearrangement joins TRBV24-1 to TRBJ2-3; D gene unclear. The V end was cut by 3 bases, the J end by 5 bases, with 5 bases between. Germline V gives CDR1 KGHDR, CDR2 SFDVKD. CDR3 length: 12 amino acids. The CDR3 bases are TGTGCCACCAGTGATAGGAGAGATACGCAGTATTTT. It is translated as CATSDRRDTQYF.

The chain has TRBV12-3 or TRBV12-4 and TRBJ2-3; D could derive from TRBD1 or TRBD2 (5 bases each). V was shortened by 2 bases and J by 6 bases, with 15 bases between the two germline ends. This CDR3 is built from 15 residues. CDR3 sequence (DNA): TGTGCCAGCAGTTTATCCTCCGGGGCCGGGGATACGCAGTATTTT. Protein sequence: CASSLSSGAGDTQYF.

The chain employs TRBV12-3 or TRBV12-4 and TRBJ1-1; D unclear. The CDR3 totals 14 residues. The V end was cut by 4 bases, the J end by 3 bases, with 12 bases between. CDR3 DNA: TGTGCCAGCAGTTACCGACGGATACACACTGAAGCTTTCTTT. This translates into CASSYRRIHTEAFF.

The chain is built from TRBV27 and TRBJ2-2; tentatively, D is TRBD2 (7 bases). Per the germline V gene, CDR1 is MNHEY and CDR2 is SMNVEV (reference sequence). V shed 7 bases and J shed 4 bases, with 16 bases lying between them. The CDR3 covers 15 residues. This CDR3 reads CASKENAGATGELFF. DNA for the CDR3: TGTGCCAGCAAAGAAAACGCGGGGGCCACCGGGGAGCTGTTTTTT.

The V call is TRBV14, the J call TRBJ2-1; a possible D gene is TRBD2 (6 bases). The V gene lost 4 bases and the J gene lost 12 bases, with 16 bases spanning the gap. There are 13 residues in the CDR3. The germline V gene encodes CDR1 SGHDN and CDR2 FVKESK. CDR3 coding DNA: TGTGCCAGCAGCCCCCTTCGGGGGTTTAGGCAGTTCTTC. Protein product: CASSPLRGFRQFF.

CDR3 sequence reads: CASSKHGGTYNEQFF. CDR3 DNA: TGTGCCAGCAGCAAACACGGGGGAACCTACAATGAGCAGTTCTTC. V gene TRBV28 combines with J gene TRBJ2-1, with TRBD2 as a possible D gene (6 bases). Germline V gene lookup returns CDR1 MDHEN and CDR2 SYDVKM. The CDR3 length is 15 residues. Trimming pared 6 bases from V and 2 bases from J, leaving 14 bases between.

This clonotype is a singleton in its sample. The chain joins TRBV6-6 to TRBJ2-7; TRBD2 aligns across 7 bases. This CDR3 region has 13 residues. The V and J ends lost 2 bases and 9 bases, in that order; junction bases with no gene match: 7. Germline V gives CDR1 MNHNY, CDR2 SVGAGI (reference sequence). The CDR3 nucleotides are TGTGCCAGCAGTTACACCCCGGGGAGGGGGCAGTACTTC. It specifies CASSYTPGRGQYF.

V usage is TRBV30 and J usage is TRBJ1-5; TRBD1 matches 9 bases. The ends lost 1 base at V and 12 bases at J; junction bases unmatched: 13. The CDR3 has 15 residues. CDR1 and CDR2 (germline): GTSNPN, SVGIG (reference sequence). This CDR3 is CAWSEGGTGKKIQHF. The CDR3 DNA sequence: TGTGCCTGGAGTGAGGGGGGGACAGGGAAAAAAATCCAGCATTTT.